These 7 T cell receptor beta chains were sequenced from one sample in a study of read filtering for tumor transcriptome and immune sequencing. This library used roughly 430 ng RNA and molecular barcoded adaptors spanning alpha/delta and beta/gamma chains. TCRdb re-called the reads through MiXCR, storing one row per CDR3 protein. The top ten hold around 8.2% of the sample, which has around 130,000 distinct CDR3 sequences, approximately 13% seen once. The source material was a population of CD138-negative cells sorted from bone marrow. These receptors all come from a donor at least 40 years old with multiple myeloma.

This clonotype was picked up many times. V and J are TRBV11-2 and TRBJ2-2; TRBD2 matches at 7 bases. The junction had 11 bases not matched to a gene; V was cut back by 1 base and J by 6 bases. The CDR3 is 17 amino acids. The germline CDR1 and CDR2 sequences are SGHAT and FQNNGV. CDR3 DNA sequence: TGTGCCAGCAGCTTAGCGCCAGGACTAGGGCTTCCCGGGGAGCTGTTTTTT. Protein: CASSLAPGLGLPGELFF.

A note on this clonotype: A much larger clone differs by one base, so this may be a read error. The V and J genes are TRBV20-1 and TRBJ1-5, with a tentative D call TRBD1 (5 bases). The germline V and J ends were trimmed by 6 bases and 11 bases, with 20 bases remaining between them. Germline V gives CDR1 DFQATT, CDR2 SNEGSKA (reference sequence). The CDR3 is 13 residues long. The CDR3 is CSARGRGLVTQHF. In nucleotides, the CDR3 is TGCAGTGCACGCGGTAGGGGTCTGGTAACCCAGCATTTT.

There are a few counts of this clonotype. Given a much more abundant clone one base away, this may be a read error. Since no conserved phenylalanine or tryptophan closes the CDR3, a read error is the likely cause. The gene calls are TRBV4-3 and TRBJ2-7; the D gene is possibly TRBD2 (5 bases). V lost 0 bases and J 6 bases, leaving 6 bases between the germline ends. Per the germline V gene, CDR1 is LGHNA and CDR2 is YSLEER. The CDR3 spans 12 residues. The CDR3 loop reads CASSQDEGEQYL. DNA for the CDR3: TGCGCCAGCAGCCAAGATGAGGGCGAGCAGTACCTC.

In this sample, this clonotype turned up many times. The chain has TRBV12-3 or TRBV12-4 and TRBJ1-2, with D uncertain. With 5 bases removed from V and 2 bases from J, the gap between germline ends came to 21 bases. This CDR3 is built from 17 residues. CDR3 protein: CASSPRTPRGTNYGYTF. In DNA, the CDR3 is TGTGCCAGCAGTCCCCGAACTCCCCGGGGAACCAACTATGGCTACACCTTC.

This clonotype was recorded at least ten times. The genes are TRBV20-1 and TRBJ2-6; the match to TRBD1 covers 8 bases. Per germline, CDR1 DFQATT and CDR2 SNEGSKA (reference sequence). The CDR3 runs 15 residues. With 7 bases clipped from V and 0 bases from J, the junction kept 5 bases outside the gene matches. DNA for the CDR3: TGCAGTGTCAGGACAGGGAACTCTGGGGCCAACGTCCTGACTTTC. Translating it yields CSVRTGNSGANVLTF.

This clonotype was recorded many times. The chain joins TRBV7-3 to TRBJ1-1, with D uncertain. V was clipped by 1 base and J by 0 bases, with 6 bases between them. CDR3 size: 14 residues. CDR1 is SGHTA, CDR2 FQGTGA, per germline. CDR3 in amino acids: CASSLNAVNTEAFF. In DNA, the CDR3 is TGTGCCAGCAGCTTAAATGCAGTGAACACTGAAGCTTTCTTT.

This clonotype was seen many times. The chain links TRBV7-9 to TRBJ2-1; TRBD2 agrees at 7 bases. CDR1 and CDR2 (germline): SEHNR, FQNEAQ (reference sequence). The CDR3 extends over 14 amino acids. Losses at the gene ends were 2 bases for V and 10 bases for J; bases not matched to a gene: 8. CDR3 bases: TGTGCCAGCAGCTTAATGCCGGGAGGTGTCGAGCAGTTCTTC. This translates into CASSLMPGGVEQFF.